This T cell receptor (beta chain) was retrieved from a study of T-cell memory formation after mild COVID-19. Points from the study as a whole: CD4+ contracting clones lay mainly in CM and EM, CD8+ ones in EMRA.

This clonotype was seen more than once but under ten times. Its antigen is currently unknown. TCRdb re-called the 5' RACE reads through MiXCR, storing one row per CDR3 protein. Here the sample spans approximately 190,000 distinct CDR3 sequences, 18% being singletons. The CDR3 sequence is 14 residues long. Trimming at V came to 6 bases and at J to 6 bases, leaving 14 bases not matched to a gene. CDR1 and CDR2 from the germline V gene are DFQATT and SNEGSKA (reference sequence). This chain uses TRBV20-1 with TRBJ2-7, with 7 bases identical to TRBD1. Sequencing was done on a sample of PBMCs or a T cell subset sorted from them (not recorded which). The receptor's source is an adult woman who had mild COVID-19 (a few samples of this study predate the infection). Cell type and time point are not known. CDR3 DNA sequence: TGCAGTGCGGGTCGACAGGGTCGGTTCCTCGAGCAGTACTTC. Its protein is CSAGRQGRFLEQYF.